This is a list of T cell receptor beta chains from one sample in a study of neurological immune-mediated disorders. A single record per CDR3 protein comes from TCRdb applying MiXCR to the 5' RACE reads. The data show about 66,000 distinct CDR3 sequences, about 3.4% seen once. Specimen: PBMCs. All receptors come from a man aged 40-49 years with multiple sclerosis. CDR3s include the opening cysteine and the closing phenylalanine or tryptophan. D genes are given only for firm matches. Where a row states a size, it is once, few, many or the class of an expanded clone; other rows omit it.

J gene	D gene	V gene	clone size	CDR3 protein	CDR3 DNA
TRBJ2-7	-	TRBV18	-	CASSPALPGTAPSSLYEQYF	TGTGCCAGCTCACCAGCACTACCCGGGACGGCACCCTCATCCCTCTACGAGCAGTACTTC
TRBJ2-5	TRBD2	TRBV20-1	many	CSAPPAGAVRQETQYF	TGCAGTGCTCCCCCAGCGGGGGCAGTGCGGCAAGAGACCCAGTACTTC
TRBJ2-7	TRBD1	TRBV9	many	CASSVEGQPSYEQYF	TGTGCCAGCAGCGTAGAGGGACAGCCCTCCTACGAGCAGTACTTC
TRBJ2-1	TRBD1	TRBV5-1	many	CASSSGQGAYEQFF	TGCGCCAGCAGCTCGGGACAGGGGGCTTATGAGCAGTTCTTC
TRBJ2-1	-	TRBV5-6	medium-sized	CASSLAGANLYNEQFF	TGTGCCAGCAGCTTGGCAGGGGCGAACTTGTACAATGAGCAGTTCTTC
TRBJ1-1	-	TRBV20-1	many	CSAPGRERGTEAFF	TGCAGTGCTCCAGGACGGGAAAGGGGCACTGAAGCTTTCTTT
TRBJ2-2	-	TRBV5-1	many	CASSPLTGQNTGELFF	TGCGCCAGCAGCCCACTTACGGGACAAAACACCGGGGAGCTGTTTTTT
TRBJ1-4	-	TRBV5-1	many	CASSLDGVGEKLFF	TGCGCCAGCAGCTTGGATGGGGTGGGTGAAAAACTGTTTTTT
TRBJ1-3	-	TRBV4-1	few	CASSQESVYSGKNIYF	TGCGCCAGCAGCCAAGAGTCCGTTTACTCTGGAAAAAACATATATTTT
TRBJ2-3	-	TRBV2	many	CASRVGSGGDTQYF	TGTGCCAGCAGGGTGGGCTCTGGCGGGGATACGCAGTATTTT
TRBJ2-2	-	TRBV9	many	CASSVRGVPTTGELFF	TGTGCCAGCAGCGTAAGGGGGGTGCCAACCACCGGGGAGCTGTTTTTT
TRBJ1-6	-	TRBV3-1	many	CASSQLGGGSPLHF	TGTGCCAGCAGCCAATTAGGGGGTGGTTCACCCCTCCACTTT
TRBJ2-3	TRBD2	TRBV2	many	CASKKQLAGGTDTQYF	TGTGCCAGCAAGAAACAACTAGCGGGGGGCACAGATACGCAGTATTTT
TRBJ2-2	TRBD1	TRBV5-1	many	CASSSQGTGGELFF	TGCGCCAGCAGCTCACAGGGGACCGGCGGGGAGCTGTTTTTT
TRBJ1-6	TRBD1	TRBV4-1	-	CASSQDWWTGNSTLNF	TGCGCCAGCAGCCAAGATTGGTGGACAGGGAATTCAACCCTCAACTTT
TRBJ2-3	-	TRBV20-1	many	CSARALIGVIEYF	TGCAGTGCTAGAGCCCTGATCGGGGTGATTGAGTATTTT
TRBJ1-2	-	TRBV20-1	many	CSARAAKDYGYTF	TGCAGTGCTAGAGCAGCCAAGGACTATGGCTACACCTTC
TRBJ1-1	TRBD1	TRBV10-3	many	CASWGQGIAAFF	TGTGCCTCATGGGGACAGGGAATAGCTGCTTTCTTT
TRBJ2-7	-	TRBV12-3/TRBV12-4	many	CASSPGAGSSEQYF	TGTGCCAGCAGCCCCGGAGCGGGTTCGTCCGAGCAGTACTTC